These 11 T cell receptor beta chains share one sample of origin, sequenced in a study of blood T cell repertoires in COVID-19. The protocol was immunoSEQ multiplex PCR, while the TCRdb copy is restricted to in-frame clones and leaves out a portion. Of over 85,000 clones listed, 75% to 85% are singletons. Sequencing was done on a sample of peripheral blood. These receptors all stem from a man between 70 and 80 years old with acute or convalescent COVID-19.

The CDR3 DNA reads TGCGCCAGCAGCTTGGCGGGGGGCTACACCACAGATACGCAGTATTTT. It specifies CASSLAGGYTTDTQYF. The chain links TRBV5-1 to TRBJ2-3; maybe TRBD2 (7 bases). V dropped 0 bases and J dropped 2 bases, with 13 bases sitting between them. Germline V gene data show CDR1 as SGHRS and CDR2 as YFSETQ. The CDR3 runs to 16 residues.

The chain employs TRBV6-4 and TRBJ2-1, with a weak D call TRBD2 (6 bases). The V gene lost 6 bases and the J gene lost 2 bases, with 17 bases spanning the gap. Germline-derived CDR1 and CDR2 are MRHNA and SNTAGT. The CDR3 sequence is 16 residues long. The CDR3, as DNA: TGTGCCAGCAGCCGAACGCTAGCGAACGCCTACAATGAGCAGTTCTTC. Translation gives CASSRTLANAYNEQFF.

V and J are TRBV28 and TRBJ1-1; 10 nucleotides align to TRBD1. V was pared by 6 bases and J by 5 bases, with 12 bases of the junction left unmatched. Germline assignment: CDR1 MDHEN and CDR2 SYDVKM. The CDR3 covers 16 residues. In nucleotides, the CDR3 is TGTGCCAGCAGCCGGGGACAGGGGAGGTTGGGGACTGAAGCTTTCTTT. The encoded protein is CASSRGQGRLGTEAFF.

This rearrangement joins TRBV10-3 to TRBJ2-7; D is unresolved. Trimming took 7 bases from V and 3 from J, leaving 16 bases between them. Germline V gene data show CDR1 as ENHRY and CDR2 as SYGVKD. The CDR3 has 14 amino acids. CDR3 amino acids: CAITSPERIYEQYF. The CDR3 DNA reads TGTGCCATCACGTCTCCTGAGAGAATCTACGAGCAGTACTTC.

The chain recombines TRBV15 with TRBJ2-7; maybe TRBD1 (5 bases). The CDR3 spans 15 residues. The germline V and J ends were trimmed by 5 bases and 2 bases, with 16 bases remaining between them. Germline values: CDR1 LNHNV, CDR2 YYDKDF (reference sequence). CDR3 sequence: CATSPQGLGPYEQYF. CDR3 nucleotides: TGTGCCACCAGCCCACAAGGGCTGGGGCCCTACGAGCAGTACTTC.

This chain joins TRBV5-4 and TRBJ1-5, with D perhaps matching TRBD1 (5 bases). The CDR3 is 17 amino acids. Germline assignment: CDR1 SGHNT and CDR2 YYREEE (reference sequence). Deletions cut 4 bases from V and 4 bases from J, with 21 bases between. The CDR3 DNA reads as TGTGCCAGCAGCACCGACAGCGGGTCCTCCCCAAATCAGCCCCAGCATTTT. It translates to CASSTDSGSSPNQPQHF.

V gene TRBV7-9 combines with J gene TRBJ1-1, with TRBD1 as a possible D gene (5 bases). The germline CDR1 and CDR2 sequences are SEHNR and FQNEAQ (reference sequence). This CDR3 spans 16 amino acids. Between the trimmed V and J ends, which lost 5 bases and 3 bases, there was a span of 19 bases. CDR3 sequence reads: CASSLRSTAGYTEAFF. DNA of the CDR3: TGTGCCAGCAGCCTCAGAAGTACCGCAGGGTACACTGAAGCTTTCTTT.

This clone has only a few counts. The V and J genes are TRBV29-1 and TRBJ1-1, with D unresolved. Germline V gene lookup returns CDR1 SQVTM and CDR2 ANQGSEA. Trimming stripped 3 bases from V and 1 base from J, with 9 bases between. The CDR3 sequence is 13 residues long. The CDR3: CSVEVPGNTEAFF. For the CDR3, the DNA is TGCAGCGTTGAGGTTCCGGGGAACACTGAAGCTTTCTTT.

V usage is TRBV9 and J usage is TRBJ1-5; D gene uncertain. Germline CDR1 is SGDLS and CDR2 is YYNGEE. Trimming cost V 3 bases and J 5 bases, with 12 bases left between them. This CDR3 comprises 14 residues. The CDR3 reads CASSGFPGDQPQHF. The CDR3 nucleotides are TGTGCCAGCAGCGGGTTCCCAGGTGATCAGCCCCAGCATTTT.

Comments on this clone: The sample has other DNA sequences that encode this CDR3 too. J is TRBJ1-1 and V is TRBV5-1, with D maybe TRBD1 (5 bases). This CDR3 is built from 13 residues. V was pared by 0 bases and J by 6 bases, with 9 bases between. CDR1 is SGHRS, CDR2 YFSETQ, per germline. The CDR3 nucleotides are TGCGCCAGCAGCTTGGCTGGGGGGTCTGAAGCTTTCTTT. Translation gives CASSLAGGSEAFF.

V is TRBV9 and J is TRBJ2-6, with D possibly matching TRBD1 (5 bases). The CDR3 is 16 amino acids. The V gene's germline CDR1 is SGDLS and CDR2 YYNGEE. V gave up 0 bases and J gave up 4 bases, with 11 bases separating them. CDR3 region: CASSVGQGTGANVLTF. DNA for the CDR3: TGTGCCAGCAGCGTAGGGCAGGGAACAGGGGCCAACGTCCTGACTTTC.